This T cell receptor beta chain was captured in a study of vaccination effects on CD4 cells after COVID-19. Study-level information: All study participants received two doses of BNT162b2 or mRNA-1273 vaccine. General study points: Convalescent patients were scarce, and early post-infection timepoints were absent.

CD4+ T cells specific for antigen were expanded with viral peptide pools by the ViraFEST assay before sequencing. Following culture for under 12 days, CD4+ T cells were isolated. Recipients of the vaccine had no prior SARS-CoV-2 infection and negative nucleocapsid antibodies. It was with around 9.9 IU/ml IL-2 and about 10 ug/ml peptides that under 2.5 million PBMC per well were cultured. For this clone: Its antigen remains unidentified.

Produced via immunoSEQ multiplex PCR; TCRdb's table is partial and in-frame only. The profile shows roughly 53,000 clones, approximately 75% of them singletons. V lost 1 base to trimming and J lost 1 base, with 13 bases between them. The CDR3 contains 16 residues. CDR1 and CDR2 from the germline V gene are KGHSH and LQKENI. This rearrangement joins TRBV18 to TRBJ1-1, with D maybe TRBD1 (5 bases). This receptor was identified in a human donor who received a COVID-19 vaccine. Sequenced here: CD4+ T cells from PBMCs cultured with HCoV-OC43 spike peptides, sampled before COVID-19 vaccination. Subset denoted: HCoV-OC43 spike overlapping peptide pool stimulation. The CDR3 is CASSPRGGTGNTEAFF. Here the CDR3 DNA reads TGTGCCAGCTCACCACGTGGTGGGACTGGGAACACTGAAGCTTTCTTT.